These 18 T cell receptor beta chains were all obtained from the same sample, sequenced in a study of OX40 agonist ivuxolimab in advanced cancers. Library preparation was by the immunoSEQ multiplex PCR assay. TCRdb retrieved this table from immuneACCESS and kept in-frame rearrangements only. Not all clones are present; in checked studies, unresolved V genes account for under half, and no reason is known for the remainder. The sample includes about 13,000 clones, with approximately 80% observed a single time. Around 35% of the sample lies in the top ten. Sequenced material: CD4+ or CD8+ T cells sorted from blood, taken in a trial of the OX40 agonist ivuxolimab. Receptors originate from an adult with an advanced solid tumor such as melanoma, head and neck, liver or kidney cancer.

This chain connects TRBV28 to TRBJ2-3, with D maybe TRBD2 (6 bases). V dropped 6 bases and J dropped 2 bases, with 15 bases sitting between them. Germline-derived CDR1 and CDR2 are MDHEN and SYDVKM. This CDR3 spans 15 amino acids. CDR3 bases: TGTGCCAGCAGCCTACTCGGGGGTTTCACAGATACGCAGTATTTT. Amino acid sequence: CASSLLGGFTDTQYF.

The chain joins TRBV9 to TRBJ1-2; TRBD1 matches 7 bases. The CDR3 spans 15 residues. Germline CDR1 and CDR2: SGDLS and YYNGEE. Unmatched junction bases numbered 6, after V lost 0 bases and J lost 4 bases. Here the CDR3 DNA reads TGTGCCAGCAGCGTAGAAGGACAGGTTGGCTATGGCTACACCTTC. Protein product: CASSVEGQVGYGYTF.

The V and J genes are TRBV15 and TRBJ1-3; no clear D gene. The CDR3 has 17 amino acids. Trimming cost V 0 bases and J 3 bases, with 15 bases left between them. Germline-derived CDR1 and CDR2 are LNHNV and YYDKDF (reference sequence). DNA of the CDR3: TGTGCCACCAGCAGAGATAGGGCTGAGCGTAGTGGAAACACCATATATTTT. This translates into CATSRDRAERSGNTIYF.

This sequence joins TRBV5-5 and TRBJ2-7; 9 bases line up with TRBD1. V dropped 0 bases and J dropped 5; count of bases not matched to a gene: 6. The CDR3 loop spans 15 amino acids. In germline, CDR1 is SGHKS, CDR2 YYEKEE (reference sequence). CDR3 sequence reads: CASSLAGTGSHEQYF. The DNA of the CDR3 is TGTGCCAGCAGCTTGGCCGGGACAGGGTCCCACGAGCAGTACTTC.

The chain joins TRBV9 to TRBJ2-7, with D maybe TRBD1 (6 bases). The CDR3 contains 14 residues. Germline V lookup: CDR1 SGDLS, CDR2 YYNGEE. V was cut by 4 bases and J by 0 bases, with 11 bases left in between. The CDR3 nucleotides read TGTGCCAGCAGCCGGACAGTTCACTCCTACGAGCAGTACTTC. Its translation: CASSRTVHSYEQYF.

The chain links TRBV9 to TRBJ1-1, with TRBD1 matching over 7 bases. The length of the CDR3 is 16 residues. V lost 1 base to trimming and J lost 0 bases; unmatched junction nucleotides: 6. Per the germline V gene, CDR1 is SGDLS and CDR2 is YYNGEE. The CDR3, as DNA: TGTGCCAGCAGCGTAAGCCGGGACAGTTTGAACACTGAAGCTTTCTTT. It encodes CASSVSRDSLNTEAFF.

A single count supports this clone. The V call is TRBV7-2, the J call TRBJ2-5, with 10 positions matching TRBD2. The CDR3 consists of 17 residues. The germline V gene encodes CDR1 SGHTA and CDR2 FQGNSA. The V gene end was trimmed by 0 bases and the J gene end by 0 bases; junction bases not matched to a gene: 4. CDR3 DNA: TGTGCCAGCAGCTTAGCCCCCAGCGGGGGGGACCAAGAGACCCAGTACTTC. This encodes CASSLAPSGGDQETQYF.

The rearrangement uses TRBV5-4 and TRBJ2-7; 10 bases map to TRBD1. V lost 3 bases and J lost 2; bases outside the gene matches: 11. The CDR3 is 17 amino acids. Per the germline V gene, CDR1 is SGHNT and CDR2 is YYREEE (reference sequence). The chain's CDR3 is CASSWKPGTGDPYEQYF. CDR3 nucleotides: TGTGCCAGCAGCTGGAAGCCCGGGACAGGGGACCCCTACGAGCAGTACTTC.

There are a few counts of this clone. The chain uses TRBV4-1 and TRBJ2-2; 10 bases match TRBD2. The CDR3 loop spans 17 amino acids. J was trimmed by 4 bases and V by 2 bases; bases with no gene match: 7. CDR1 is MGHRA, CDR2 YSYEKL, per germline. CDR3 residues: CASSQTVAGGGTGELFF. The CDR3 region has the DNA TGCGCCAGCAGCCAAACTGTAGCGGGAGGAGGCACCGGGGAGCTGTTTTTT.

The chain joins TRBV7-9 to TRBJ1-1; D is undetermined. This CDR3 spans 15 amino acids. Per germline, CDR1 SEHNR and CDR2 FQNEAQ (reference sequence). V was clipped by 5 bases and J by 2 bases, with 15 bases between them. The DNA of the CDR3 is TGTGCCAGCAGCCACCAAGACGGATTAAACACTGAAGCTTTCTTT. Protein product: CASSHQDGLNTEAFF.

The rearrangement joins TRBV4-2 to TRBJ1-1, with D possibly being TRBD1 (6 bases). Germline V gives CDR1 LGHNA, CDR2 YNFKEQ. The V gene lost 3 bases and the J gene lost 1 base, with 9 bases spanning the gap. The CDR3 is 14 residues long. The CDR3 DNA follows: TGTGCCAGCAGCCAGGGGGGCGAGAACACTGAAGCTTTCTTT. Translated, it gives CASSQGGENTEAFF.

This clone appeared once. V is TRBV28 and J is TRBJ1-6; D remains ambiguous. The CDR3 sequence is 15 residues long. Trimming removed 2 bases at V and 3 bases at J, with 8 bases between. Germline assignment: CDR1 MDHEN and CDR2 SYDVKM. Written as DNA, the CDR3 is TGTGCCAGCAGTTTACGGGGTGGCTATAATTCACCCCTCCACTTT. Its protein product is CASSLRGGYNSPLHF.

This clone was recorded once. The gene calls are TRBV4-1 and TRBJ2-4; D perhaps matches TRBD2 (5 bases). The CDR3 extends over 15 amino acids. Germline V CDR1 and CDR2: MGHRA, YSYEKL. Trimming shortened V by 0 bases and J by 7 bases, and 13 bases separated the two germline ends. The CDR3 nucleotides read TGCGCCAGCAGCCAAGATTGGATCGGGGAGAACATTCAGTACTTC. Protein sequence: CASSQDWIGENIQYF.

This rearrangement joins TRBV29-1 to TRBJ2-7; possibly TRBD1 or TRBD2 for D (5 bases each). The germline V gene has CDR1 SQVTM and CDR2 ANQGSEA. This CDR3 has 11 residues. Between the trimmed V and J ends, which lost 7 bases and 0 bases, there was a span of 7 bases. For the CDR3, the DNA is TGCAGCGGGGGGTACTCCTACGAGCAGTACTTC. This translates into CSGGYSYEQYF.

The chain uses TRBV6-5 and TRBJ2-1; weak D call: TRBD1 (5 bases). V lost 7 bases and J lost 5, with 15 bases in between. Germline CDR1 MNHEY, CDR2 SVGAGI. This CDR3 is 14 amino acids long. This CDR3 is CASTSTVSNNEQFF. The CDR3 DNA reads TGTGCCAGCACTTCGACAGTTTCCAACAATGAGCAGTTCTTC.

The chain carries TRBV9 and TRBJ2-5; 10 bases match TRBD1. Germline CDR1 SGDLS, CDR2 YYNGEE. The length of the CDR3 is 14 residues. J was trimmed by 12 bases and V by 0 bases; bases with no gene match: 8. DNA for the CDR3: TGTGCCAGCAGCGTAGGGGACCAAGGACAGGGGGAGTACTTC. As protein: CASSVGDQGQGEYF.

The V and J genes are TRBV27 and TRBJ2-1; unclear D gene. Germline CDR1 is MNHEY and CDR2 is SMNVEV (reference sequence). CDR3 length: 13 amino acids. The V end lost 3 bases, the J end lost 8 bases, and 11 bases lay between the germline ends. CDR3 protein: CASSLSSIHEQFF. CDR3 DNA: TGTGCCAGCAGTTTGAGTAGCATCCATGAGCAGTTCTTC.

This clone came up a few times. The genes are TRBV14 and TRBJ2-1, with 7 nucleotides matching TRBD2. The CDR3 covers 15 residues. With 4 bases clipped from V and 3 bases from J, the junction kept 6 bases outside the gene matches. CDR1 and CDR2 from the germline V gene are SGHDN and FVKESK. CDR3: CASSLGLSGYNEQFF. CDR3 DNA sequence: TGTGCCAGCAGCCTGGGACTAAGCGGCTACAATGAGCAGTTCTTC.